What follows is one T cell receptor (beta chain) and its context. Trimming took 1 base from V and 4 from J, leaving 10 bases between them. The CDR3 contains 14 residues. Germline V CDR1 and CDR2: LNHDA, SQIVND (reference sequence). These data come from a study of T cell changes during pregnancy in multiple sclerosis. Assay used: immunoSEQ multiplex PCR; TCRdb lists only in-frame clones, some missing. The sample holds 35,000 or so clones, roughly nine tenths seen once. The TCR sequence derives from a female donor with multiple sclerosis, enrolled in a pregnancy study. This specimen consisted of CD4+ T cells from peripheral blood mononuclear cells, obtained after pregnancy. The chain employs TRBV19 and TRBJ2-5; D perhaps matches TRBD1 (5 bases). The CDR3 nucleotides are TGTGCCAGTAGTATAGCCCCCCAGGGAGAGACCCAGTACTTC. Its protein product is CASSIAPQGETQYF. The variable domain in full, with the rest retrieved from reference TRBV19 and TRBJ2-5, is DGGITQSPKYLFRKEGQNVTLSCEQNLNHDAMYWYRQDPGQGLRLIYYSQIVNDFQKGDIAEGYSVSREKKESFPLTVTSAQKNPTAFYLCASSIAPQGETQYFGPGTRLLVL.